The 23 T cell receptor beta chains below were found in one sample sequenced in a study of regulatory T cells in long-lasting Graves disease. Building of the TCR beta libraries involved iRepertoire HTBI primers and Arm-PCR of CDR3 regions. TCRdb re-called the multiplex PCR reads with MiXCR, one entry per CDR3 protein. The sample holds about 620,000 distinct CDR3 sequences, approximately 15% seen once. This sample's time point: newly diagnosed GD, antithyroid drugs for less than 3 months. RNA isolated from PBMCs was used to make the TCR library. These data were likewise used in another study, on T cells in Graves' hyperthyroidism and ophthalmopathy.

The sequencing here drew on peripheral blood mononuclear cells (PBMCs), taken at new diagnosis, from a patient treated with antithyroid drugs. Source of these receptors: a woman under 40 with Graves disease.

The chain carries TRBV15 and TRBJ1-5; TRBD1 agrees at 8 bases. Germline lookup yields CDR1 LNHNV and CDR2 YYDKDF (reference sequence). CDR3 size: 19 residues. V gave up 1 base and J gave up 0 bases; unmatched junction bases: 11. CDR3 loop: CATSRGGRGRTYSNQPQHF. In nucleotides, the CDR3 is TGTGCCACCAGCAGAGGGGGCAGGGGGCGGACTTATAGCAATCAGCCCCAGCATTTT.

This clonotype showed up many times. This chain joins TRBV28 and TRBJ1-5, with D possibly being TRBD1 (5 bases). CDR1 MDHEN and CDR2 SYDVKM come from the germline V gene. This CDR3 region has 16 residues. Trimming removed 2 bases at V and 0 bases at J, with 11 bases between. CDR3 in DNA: TGTGCCAGCAGTTTAATTTCCAGGGATAGCAATCAGCCCCAGCATTTT. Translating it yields CASSLISRDSNQPQHF. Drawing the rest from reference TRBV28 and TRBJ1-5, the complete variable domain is DVKVTQSSRYLVKRTGEKVFLECVQDMDHENMFWYRQDPGLGLRLIYFSYDVKMKEKGDIPEGYSVSREKKERFSLILESASTNQTSMYLCASSLISRDSNQPQHFGDGTRLSIL.

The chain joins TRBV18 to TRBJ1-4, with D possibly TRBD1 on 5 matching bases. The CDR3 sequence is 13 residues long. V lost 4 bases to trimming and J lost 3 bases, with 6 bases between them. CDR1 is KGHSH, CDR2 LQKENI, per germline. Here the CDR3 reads CASSRGANEKLFF. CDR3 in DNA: TGTGCCAGCTCACGGGGGGCTAATGAAAAACTGTTTTTT.

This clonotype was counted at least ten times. In nucleotides, the CDR3 is TGTGCCACCTCCCGGAAGGGCGGGGAGCTGTTTTTT. It encodes CATSRKGGELFF. J is TRBJ2-2 and V is TRBV2; no definite D call. The CDR3 consists of 12 residues. Germline V gene sequence: CDR1 SNHLY, CDR2 FYNNEI. V dropped 10 bases and J dropped 7 bases, with 13 bases sitting between them.

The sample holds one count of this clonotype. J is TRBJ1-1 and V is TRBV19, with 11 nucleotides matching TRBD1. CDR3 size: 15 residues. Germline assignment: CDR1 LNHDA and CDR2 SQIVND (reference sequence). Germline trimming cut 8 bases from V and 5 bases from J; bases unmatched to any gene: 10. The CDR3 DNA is TGTGCCAGTGATCGCGGGACAGGGGGTTGGACTGAAGCTTTCTTT. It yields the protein CASDRGTGGWTEAFF.

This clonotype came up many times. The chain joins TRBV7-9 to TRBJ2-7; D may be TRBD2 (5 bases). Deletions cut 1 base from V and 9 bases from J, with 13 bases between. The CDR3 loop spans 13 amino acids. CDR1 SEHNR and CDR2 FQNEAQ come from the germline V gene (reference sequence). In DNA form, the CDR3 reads TGTGCCAGCAGCTTAGAGCCGGGCCGGGGGCAGTACTTC. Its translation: CASSLEPGRGQYF.

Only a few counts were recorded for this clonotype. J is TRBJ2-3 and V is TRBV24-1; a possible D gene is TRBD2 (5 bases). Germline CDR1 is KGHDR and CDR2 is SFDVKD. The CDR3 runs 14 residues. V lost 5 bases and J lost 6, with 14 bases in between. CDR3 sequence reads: CATSAMGVSDTQYF. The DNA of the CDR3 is TGTGCCACCAGTGCTATGGGAGTATCCGATACGCAGTATTTT.

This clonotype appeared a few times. The CDR3 region is CASSYTGTGANVLTF. CDR3 sequence (DNA): TGTGCCAGCAGTTACACGGGGACTGGGGCCAACGTCCTGACTTTC. The rearrangement joins TRBV6-5 to TRBJ2-6; TRBD2 might be the D (5 bases). Germline-derived CDR1 and CDR2 are MNHEY and SVGAGI. The V gene lost 2 bases and the J gene lost 2 bases, with 7 bases spanning the gap. The CDR3 consists of 15 residues.

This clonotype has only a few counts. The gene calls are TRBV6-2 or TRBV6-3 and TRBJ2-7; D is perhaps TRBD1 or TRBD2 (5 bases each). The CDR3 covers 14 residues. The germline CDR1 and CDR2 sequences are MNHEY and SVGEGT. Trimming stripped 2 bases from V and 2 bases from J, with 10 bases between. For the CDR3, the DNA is TGTGCCAGCAGTTACGGGACGGAAACCTACGAGCAGTACTTC. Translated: CASSYGTETYEQYF.

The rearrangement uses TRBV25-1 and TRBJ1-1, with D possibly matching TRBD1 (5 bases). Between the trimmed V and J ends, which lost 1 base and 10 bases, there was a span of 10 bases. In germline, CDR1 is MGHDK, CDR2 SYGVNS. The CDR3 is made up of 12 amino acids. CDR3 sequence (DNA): TGTGCCAGCAGTGAATGGGACCGGCGAGCTTTCTTT. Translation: CASSEWDRRAFF.

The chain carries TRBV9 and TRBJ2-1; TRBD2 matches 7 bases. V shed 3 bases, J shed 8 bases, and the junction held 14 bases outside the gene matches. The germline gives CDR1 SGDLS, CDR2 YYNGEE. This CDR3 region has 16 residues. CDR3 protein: CASSAGAGVGSHEQFF. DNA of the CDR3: TGTGCCAGCAGCGCCGGGGCGGGAGTTGGGTCCCATGAGCAGTTCTTC. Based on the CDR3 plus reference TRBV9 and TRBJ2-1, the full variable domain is DSGVTQTPKHLITATGQRVTLRCSPRSGDLSVYWYQQSLDQGLQFLIQYYNGEERAKGNILERFSAQQFPDLHSELNLSSLELGDSALYFCASSAGAGVGSHEQFFGPGTRLTVL.

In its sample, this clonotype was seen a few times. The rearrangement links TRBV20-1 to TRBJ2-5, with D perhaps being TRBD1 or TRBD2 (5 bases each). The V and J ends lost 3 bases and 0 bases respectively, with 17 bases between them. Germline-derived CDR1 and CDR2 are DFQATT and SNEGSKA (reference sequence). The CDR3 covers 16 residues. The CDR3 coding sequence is TGCAGTGCTAGGGCCCTCCACGGGGCCAACCAAGAGACCCAGTACTTC. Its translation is CSARALHGANQETQYF.

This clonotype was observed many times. The CDR3 sequence: CASSEGILINQPQHF. The CDR3 bases are TGTGCCAGCAGTGAAGGCATCCTAATCAATCAGCCCCAGCATTTT. The V and J genes are TRBV6-1 and TRBJ1-5; D is unclear. Germline V gene sequence: CDR1 MNHNS, CDR2 SASEGT. The CDR3 has 15 amino acids. V lost 1 base and J lost 3, with 10 bases in between.

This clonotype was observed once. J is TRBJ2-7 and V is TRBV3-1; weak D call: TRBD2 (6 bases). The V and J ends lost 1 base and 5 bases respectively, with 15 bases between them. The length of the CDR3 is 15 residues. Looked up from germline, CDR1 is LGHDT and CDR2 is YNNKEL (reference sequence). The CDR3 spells CASSQVGSSADEQYF. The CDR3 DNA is TGTGCCAGCAGCCAAGTCGGGAGTAGCGCTGACGAGCAGTACTTC.

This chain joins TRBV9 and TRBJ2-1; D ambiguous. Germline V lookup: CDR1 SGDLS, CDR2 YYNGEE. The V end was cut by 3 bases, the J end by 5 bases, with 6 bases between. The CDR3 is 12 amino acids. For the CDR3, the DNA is TGTGCCAGCAGCGCCCGTGACAATGAGCAGTTCTTC. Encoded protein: CASSARDNEQFF.

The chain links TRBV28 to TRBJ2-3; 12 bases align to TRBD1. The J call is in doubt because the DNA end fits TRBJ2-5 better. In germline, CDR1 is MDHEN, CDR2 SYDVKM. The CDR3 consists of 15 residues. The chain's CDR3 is CASSSTGTGGGTQYF. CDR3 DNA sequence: TGTGCCAGCAGTTCAACCGGGACAGGGGGCGGGACCCAGTACTTC.

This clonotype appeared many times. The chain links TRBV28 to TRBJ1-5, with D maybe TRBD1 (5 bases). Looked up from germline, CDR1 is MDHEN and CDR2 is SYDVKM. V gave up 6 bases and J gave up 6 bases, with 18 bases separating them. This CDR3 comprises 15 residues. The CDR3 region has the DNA TGTGCCAGCAGCTCTCCCGGGACCCGTATTCAGCCCCAGCATTTT. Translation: CASSSPGTRIQPQHF.

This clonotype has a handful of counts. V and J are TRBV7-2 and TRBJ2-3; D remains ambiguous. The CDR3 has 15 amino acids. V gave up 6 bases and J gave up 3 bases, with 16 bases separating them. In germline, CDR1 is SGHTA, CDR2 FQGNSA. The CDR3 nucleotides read TGTGCCAGCAGTGTAGTCTGGGCCTATACAGATACGCAGTATTTT. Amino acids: CASSVVWAYTDTQYF.

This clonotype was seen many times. Written as DNA, the CDR3 is TGTGCCAGCAGTCTCGACAGCCTAAATAGCAATGGTCAGTTCTTC. Its translation is CASSLDSLNSNGQFF. This chain links TRBV6-2 or TRBV6-3 with TRBJ2-1; possible D gene TRBD1, 5 bases. The CDR3 is 15 amino acids. Germline V gene lookup returns CDR1 MNHEY and CDR2 SVGEGT. The V end lost 5 bases, the J end lost 13 bases, and 24 bases lay between the germline ends.

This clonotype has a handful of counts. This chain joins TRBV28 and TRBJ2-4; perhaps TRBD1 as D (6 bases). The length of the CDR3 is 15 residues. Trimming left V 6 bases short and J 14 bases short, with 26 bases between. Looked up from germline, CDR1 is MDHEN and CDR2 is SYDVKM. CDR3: CASSKKLTPTGIKYF. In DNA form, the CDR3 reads TGTGCCAGCAGCAAAAAACTTACTCCAACAGGGATCAAGTACTTC.

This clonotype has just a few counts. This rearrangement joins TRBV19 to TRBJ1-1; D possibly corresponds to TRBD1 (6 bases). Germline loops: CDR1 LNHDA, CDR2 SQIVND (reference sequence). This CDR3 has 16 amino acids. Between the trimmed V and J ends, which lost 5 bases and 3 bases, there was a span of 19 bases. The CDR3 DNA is TGTGCCAGTAGTCATTTTAAGAAGACAGGCCACACTGAAGCTTTCTTT. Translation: CASSHFKKTGHTEAFF.

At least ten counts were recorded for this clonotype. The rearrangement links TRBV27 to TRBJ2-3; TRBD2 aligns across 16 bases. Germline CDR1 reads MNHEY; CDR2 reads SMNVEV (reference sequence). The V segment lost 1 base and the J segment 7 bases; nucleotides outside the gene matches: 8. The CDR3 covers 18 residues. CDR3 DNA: TGTGCCAGCAGTTTATACTTCGCGGGACTAGCGGGGGGGAATACGCAGTATTTT. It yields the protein CASSLYFAGLAGGNTQYF.

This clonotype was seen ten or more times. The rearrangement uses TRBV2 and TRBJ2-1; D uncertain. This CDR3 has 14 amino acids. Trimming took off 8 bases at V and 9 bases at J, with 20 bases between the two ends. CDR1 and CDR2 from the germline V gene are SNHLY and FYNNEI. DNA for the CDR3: TGTGCCAGCTCCGATACTAAAAGGGCGCTTGAGCAGTTCTTC. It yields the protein CASSDTKRALEQFF.